The text below deals with one T cell receptor beta chain. It lacks a known antigen. The sample holds no much larger clone one base away, and base qualities are not on file. This sample is part of a study of cytomegalovirus exposure and HLA in healthy donors (dated by TCRdb to about 2017). In the study overall: An earlier analysis of fewer than 750 of the donors reported 250 to 350 Gb of sequence data and 117 million unique TCR beta sequences obtained from some 170 million T cells. An early release covering more than 500 HLA-typed donors comprised about 300 gigabases of sequencing data and tens of millions of unique TCR sequences. Of the 300 to 450 genotyped donors, 65% to 90% fell in the genetic ancestry cluster associated with self-reported Caucasian donors. The study aimed to test whether cataloging public T cell receptors could reveal signatures of past pathogen exposure. The study profiled the T cell repertoires of under 700 subjects by immunosequencing and related them to cytomegalovirus serostatus. Besides the first cohort of around 700 subjects, a separate validation cohort made up of 120 different subjects was used. To predict cytomegalovirus infection status, the study combined high-throughput TCR immunosequencing, statistical association of individual TCRs with disease status, and machine learning. A later analysis re-analyzed previously published TCR beta repertoires from about 730 donors and added high-resolution HLA genotyping to study TCR occurrence patterns. In the later analysis, no new phenotypic data were used to find candidate immune exposures; instead, reliance was placed on TCR beta sequences and their occurrence across donors. In an earlier analysis of 587 of the donors, high-throughput TCR beta sequencing was used to judge whether each TCR beta V gene segment behaved as functional or pseudogenic. Donor age, sex, ethnicity and CMV serostatus were compiled together with the repertoire data. Genome-wide SNP genotypes for about 65% of the roughly 670 donors were used in a later genetic analysis, which treated that subset as a discovery cohort. All discovery cohort repertoires had been generated on a single sequencing platform. Both class I and class II loci were covered by HLA typing, at four-digit resolution. The number of donors typed differed by locus, with 629-630 for A, B, C, DRB1 and DQB1, around 500 for DQA1, about 610 for DPA1, and under 490 for DPB1. About five DR-DQ haplotypes were handled as single units for association and clustering because linkage in the cohort was strong. On average, 235,054 unique TCR beta nucleotide sequences were sequenced per donor among some 420 genotyped donors of the cohort, with roughly 20% of those sequences being non-productive. On the study overall, not on this receptor specifically: According to a later analysis, parvovirus B19, influenza, CMV and Epstein-Barr virus appeared linked to several top co-occurrence clusters. Compared with the roughly 700-donor mean, donors in an Asian-associated ancestry cluster had fewer N-insertions in productive TCRs, according to a later genetic analysis. A further reported finding was that TCR beta sequences accurately predicted the HLA-A and HLA-B alleles for most subjects in the first cohort. In a later analysis, most CMV-associated TCR beta chains were found to appear HLA-restricted, with HLA associations seemingly driven largely by CMV exposure. According to a later analysis, TCR association rates differed among HLA loci, with DRB1 alleles showing the most associated TCRs and HLA-C alleles showing the fewest. In this cohort, only TCR beta chains were sequenced, and detectable features were limited by the absence of alpha or paired-chain data. Immune exposure information for the cohort was limited to CMV serostatus. V-gene and J-gene trimming of TCR beta chains was associated with a missense DCLRE1C variant in a later genetic analysis, and the association was replicated in an independent cohort. A cluster of highly shared sequence variants was judged likely to be a technical artifact of the sequencing pipeline. Broadly in line with IMGT annotations, most TCR beta V segments showed up in productive rearrangements about 87% or about 30% of the time in an earlier analysis of 450 to 750 of the donors. The authors suggested that the approach could potentially be extended to other disease states and immunological phenotypes. Because some donors lacked HLA typing at each locus, the association tests relied only on the typed subset. Most TCR sequences were observed very rarely across donors, whereas some public TCRs were present in many individuals. In vitro tests confirmed that a few of the cytomegalovirus-associated TCR beta chains recognize cytomegalovirus antigens. Correlated functional status among segregating V segments might reflect linkage disequilibrium, but an unknown experimental factor could not be ruled out. Sequencing depth was assumed to be roughly uniform across donors in the presence/absence analyses, though that assumption may not hold. Assigning TCR associations to individual alleles was difficult when HLA alleles, especially DR and DQ, strongly co-occurred. The classifier was reported to diagnose cytomegalovirus status with high specificity and sensitivity in both the original and validation cohorts. In a later analysis, some 18,000 TCR beta sequences were associated with specific HLA alleles at a false discovery rate of 0.05. A total of about 180 TCR beta chains were listed by the study as associated with cytomegalovirus. In a later analysis, HLA-associated TCR beta chains showed more clonal expansion and lower generation probabilities than non-associated chains that were equally common. Because counts were too low, around 18 rarely observed V segments, including chromosome 9 orphons, were left out of the earlier analysis of approximately 580 of the donors.

The library was produced with the immunoSEQ multiplex PCR assay. The multiplex PCR relied on a mix of 60 forward primers for TCR Vbeta segments and 13 reverse primers for TCR Jbeta segments. The CDR3 region of rearranged TCR beta genes was amplified from genomic DNA with a multiplex PCR assay. Amplified TCR beta libraries were sequenced as 87-base-pair reads on the Illumina HiSeq System. As for the original processing: Across the 640 or so repertoires, a later analysis counted around 80 million unique TCR beta chains, roughly 11 million of which were shared by at least two donors. A nearest-neighbor algorithm error-corrected the raw reads and collapsed the reads into unique sequences, merging closely related sequences to remove PCR and sequencing errors. CDR3 sequences were aligned to IMGT reference sequences to assign V, D and J gene segments. Each retained sequence needed at least a six-nucleotide match to both a V gene segment and a J gene segment. A rearrangement counted as productive if the CDR3 had no stop codons and remained in frame with V and J, and every other rearrangement counted as non-productive. Following IMGT convention, CDR3 was defined as the stretch from the second conserved V-encoded cysteine up to the conserved J-encoded phenylalanine. The earlier analysis of about 610 of the donors excluded sequences that lacked an unambiguous match to a single V gene segment. In an earlier analysis of about 590 of the donors, a V segment was called functional when productive rearrangements were above 56.7%, and segregating when the standard deviation between donors exceeded 5%. A statistical classification framework was developed to diagnose cytomegalovirus status using the catalog of TCR beta chain sequences. A later analysis assigned V and J genes by comparing TCR nucleotide sequences with IMGT/GENE-DB human TR gene sequences. Using the TCRdist pipeline, a later analysis assigned CDR3 sequences along with most-parsimonious VDJ recombination scenarios. In a later analysis, each TCR beta chain was defined by its CDR3 amino acid sequence together with its V-gene family, and reads without a unique V-gene family were excluded. In a later analysis, approximately 640 highly shared, low-generation-probability nucleotide sequences were removed to address suspected cross-contamination and a sequencing artifact. In a later analysis, a clonal expansion index for each public chain was calculated from normalized within-repertoire ranks of inferred template counts. In a later analysis, generation probabilities were computed using a VDJ recombination model fitted to out-of-frame rearrangements, and the results were checked against IGoR. Hypergeometric tests were used in a later analysis to score TCR-TCR, TCR-HLA and TCR-CMV co-occurrence, with a repertoire-size bias correction applied to the TCR pairs. To estimate false discovery rates, a later analysis permuted the HLA or CMV assignments 20 times. A later analysis grouped co-occurring TCRs with DBSCAN, adding TCRdist sequence similarity when clustering within HLA-allele-positive subsets. Repertoires with fewer than 30,000 or more than 120,000 public chains were left out of co-occurrence clustering, as were roughly five repertoires with anomalous nucleotide sharing. The source is immuneACCESS, and TCRdb retained only in-frame sequences with V and J called. Part of the clones is not carried over; for the studies checked, unresolved V genes explain less than half of this, and the remainder is unexplained. The V and J calls and clone size were taken over from that table, and D and trimming were inferred from the DNA. A total of over 100,000 clones appear in this sample, approximately 80% of them only once. The ten largest clones capture roughly 1.8% of the sample.

The cohort was made up of about 610 healthy bone marrow donors. Cohort members were all nominally healthy when sampled, although unrecorded immune exposures were likely present. The donor was CMV seronegative and was included in the group of several hundred seronegative cohort members. A peripheral blood sample was provided by each donor, and peripheral blood mononuclear cells were used for TCR beta sequencing. The Qiagen DNeasy Blood Extraction Kit was used to extract genomic DNA from the blood cell samples. This receptor was obtained from a woman aged 40 to 55 in good health and CMV-seronegative. The sample taken for sequencing was PBMCs.

In nucleotide form, the sequence is TGTGCCAGCAGTTACTCGAACATGAACACTGAAGCTTTCTTT. This sequence encodes CASSYSNMNTEAFF. The sequence joins TRBV6-6 to TRBJ1-1; confidence is insufficient to name the D gene. The germline ends are 5 bases apart after V is trimmed by 0 bases and J by 0 bases. From the cysteine through the phenylalanine, the CDR3 covers 14 amino acids. The sequence is cut down to CDR3 DNA, 42 bases in frame from base 1. Reading the germline V gene (reference sequence) gives CDR1 MNHNY and CDR2 SVGAGI.